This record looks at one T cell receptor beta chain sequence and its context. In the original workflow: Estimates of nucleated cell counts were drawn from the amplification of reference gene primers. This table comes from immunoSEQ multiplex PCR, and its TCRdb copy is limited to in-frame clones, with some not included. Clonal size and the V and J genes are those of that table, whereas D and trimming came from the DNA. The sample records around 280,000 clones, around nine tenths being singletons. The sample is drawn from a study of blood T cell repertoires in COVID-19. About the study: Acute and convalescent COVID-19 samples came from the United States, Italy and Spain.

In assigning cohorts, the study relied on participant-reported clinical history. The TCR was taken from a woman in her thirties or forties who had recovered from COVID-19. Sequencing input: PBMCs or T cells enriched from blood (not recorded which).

The CDR3 loop is CASSGDRSMWGYTF. CDR3 in DNA: TGTGCCAGCAGTGGGGACAGGTCTATGTGGGGCTACACCTTC. The chain joins TRBV28 to TRBJ1-2, with 8 bases identical to TRBD1. CDR3 length: 14 amino acids. Germline assignment: CDR1 MDHEN and CDR2 SYDVKM. The V gene end was trimmed by 5 bases and the J gene end by 8 bases; junction bases not matched to a gene: 10.